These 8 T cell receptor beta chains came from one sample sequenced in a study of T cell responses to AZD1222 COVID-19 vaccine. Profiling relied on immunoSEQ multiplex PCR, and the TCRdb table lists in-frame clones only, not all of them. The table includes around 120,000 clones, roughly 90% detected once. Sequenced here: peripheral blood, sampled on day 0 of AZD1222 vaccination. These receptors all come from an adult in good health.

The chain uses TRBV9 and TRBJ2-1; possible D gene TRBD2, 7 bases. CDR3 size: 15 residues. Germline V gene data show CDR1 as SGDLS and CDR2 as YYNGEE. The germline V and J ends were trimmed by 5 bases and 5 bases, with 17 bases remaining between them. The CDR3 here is CASRPLGGEDNEQFF. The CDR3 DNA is TGTGCCAGCAGGCCTCTAGGGGGGGAAGACAATGAGCAGTTCTTC.

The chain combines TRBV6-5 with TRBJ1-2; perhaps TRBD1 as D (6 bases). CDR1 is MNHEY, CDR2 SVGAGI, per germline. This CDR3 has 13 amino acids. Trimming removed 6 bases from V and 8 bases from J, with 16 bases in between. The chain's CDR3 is CASRRSGVGGYTF. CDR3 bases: TGTGCCAGCAGACGCTCAGGGGTGGGCGGCTACACCTTC.

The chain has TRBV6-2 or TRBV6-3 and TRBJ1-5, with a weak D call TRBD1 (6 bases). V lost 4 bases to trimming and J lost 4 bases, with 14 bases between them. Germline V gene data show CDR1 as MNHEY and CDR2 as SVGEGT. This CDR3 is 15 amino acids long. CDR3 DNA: TGTGCCAGCAGTTCAGCAGGGGATTTGAATCAGCCCCAGCATTTT. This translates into CASSSAGDLNQPQHF.

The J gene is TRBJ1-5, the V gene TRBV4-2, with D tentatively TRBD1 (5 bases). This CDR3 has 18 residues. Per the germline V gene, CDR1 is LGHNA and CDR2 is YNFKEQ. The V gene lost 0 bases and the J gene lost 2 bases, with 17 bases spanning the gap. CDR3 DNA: TGTGCCAGCAGCCAAGATGGAGGGGCGGGATTGCGCAATCAGCCCCAGCATTTT. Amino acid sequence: CASSQDGGAGLRNQPQHF.

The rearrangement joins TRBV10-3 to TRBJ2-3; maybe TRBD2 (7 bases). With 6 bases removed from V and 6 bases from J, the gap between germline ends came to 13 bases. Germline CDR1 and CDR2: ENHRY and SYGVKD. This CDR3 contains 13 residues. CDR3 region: CAIRGGAGDTQYF. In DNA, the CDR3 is TGTGCCATCAGGGGGGGGGCAGGCGATACGCAGTATTTT.

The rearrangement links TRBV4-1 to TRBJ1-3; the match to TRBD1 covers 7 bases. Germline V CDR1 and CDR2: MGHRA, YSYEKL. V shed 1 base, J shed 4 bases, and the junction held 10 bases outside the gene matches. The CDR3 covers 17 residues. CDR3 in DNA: TGCGCCAGCAGCCAAGTGTCAGGGGGAAAGGCGGGAAACACCATATATTTT. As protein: CASSQVSGGKAGNTIYF.

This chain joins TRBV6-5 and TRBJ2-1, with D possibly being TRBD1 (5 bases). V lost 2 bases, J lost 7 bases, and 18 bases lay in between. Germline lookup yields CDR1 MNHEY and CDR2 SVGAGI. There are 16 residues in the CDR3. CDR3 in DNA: TGTGCCAGCAGTTACCGGAATCGGCCGGCAGGGAATGAGCAGTTCTTC. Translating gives CASSYRNRPAGNEQFF.

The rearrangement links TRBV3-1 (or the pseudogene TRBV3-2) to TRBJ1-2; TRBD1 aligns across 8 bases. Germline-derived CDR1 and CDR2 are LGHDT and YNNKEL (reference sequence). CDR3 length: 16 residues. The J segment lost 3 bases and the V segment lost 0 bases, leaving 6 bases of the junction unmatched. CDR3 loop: CASSQDWGQDDYGYTF. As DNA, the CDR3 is TGTGCCAGCAGCCAAGATTGGGGACAGGATGACTATGGCTACACCTTC.